This section outlines one T cell receptor beta chain sequence together with its context. Its specificity is unknown. The record originates from a study of T cell responses to AZD1222 COVID-19 vaccine. Overall study findings and caveats: Compared with day 0, the breadth and depth of the Spike-specific TCR repertoire rose significantly after two doses of AZD1222. Spike regions recognized by vaccine-associated CD4 TCRs spanned the protein, led by 160-218 and 743-854. The repertoires were collected only after the peak T cell response.

Second-dose intervals of approximately 4 or approximately 12 weeks were pooled. Trimming cost V 4 bases and J 3 bases; bases outside gene matches: 9. The length of the CDR3 is 15 residues. From germline, CDR1 is LNHDA and CDR2 SQIVND (reference sequence). The data were produced by immunoSEQ multiplex PCR, yet TCRdb's version contains in-frame clones alone and is incomplete. The table shows approximately 140,000 clones, with roughly 92% occurring only once. Specimen: peripheral blood, collected 28 days after the second AZD1222 dose. V and J are TRBV19 and TRBJ2-7; 7 nucleotides agree with TRBD2. This receptor was identified in an adult who received the AZD1222 COVID-19 vaccine. The chain's CDR3 is CASSRFLRGDYEQYF. For the CDR3, the DNA is TGTGCCAGTAGTAGGTTCTTACGGGGGGACTACGAGCAGTACTTC.